This T cell receptor beta chain was identified during a study of cytomegalovirus exposure and HLA in healthy donors (dated by TCRdb to 2017 to 2019). A note on the overall study: In an earlier analysis of approximately 640 of the donors, approximately 300 Gb of sequence data and 100 million or so unique TCR beta sequences from about 179 million T cells were reported. Around 330 gigabases of sequencing data and roughly 81 million unique TCR sequences made up an early release that covered 640 HLA-typed donors. Of the 398 genotyped donors, approximately 83% fell in the genetic ancestry cluster associated with self-reported Caucasian donors. The aim of the study was to test whether cataloging public T cell receptors could identify signatures of past pathogen exposure. The study used immunosequencing to profile the T cell repertoires of 666 subjects and linked those repertoires to cytomegalovirus serostatus. A separate validation cohort of more than 100 different subjects was used in addition to the approximately 640-subject first cohort. To predict cytomegalovirus infection status, the study brought together high-throughput TCR immunosequencing, statistical association of individual TCRs with disease status, and machine learning. In a later analysis, previously published TCR beta repertoires from 666 donors were re-analyzed and high-resolution HLA genotyping was added so that TCR occurrence patterns could be studied. Rather than drawing on any new phenotypic data, the later analysis identified candidate immune exposures from TCR beta sequences and the way those sequences occurred across donors. An earlier analysis of several hundred of the donors used high-throughput TCR beta sequencing to judge whether each TCR beta V gene segment behaved as functional or pseudogenic. Donor age, sex, ethnicity and CMV serostatus were compiled alongside the repertoire data. A later genetic analysis took genome-wide SNP genotypes for about 60% of the roughly 670 donors and used that subset as a discovery cohort. Every repertoire in the discovery cohort had been generated on one and the same sequencing platform. HLA typing included class I and class II loci at four-digit resolution. The number of typed donors differed by locus: roughly 629-640 for A, B, C, DRB1 and DQB1; 500 to 550 for DQA1; approximately 600 for DPA1; and about 470 for DPB1. About five DR-DQ haplotypes were treated as single units for association and clustering because of strong linkage in the cohort. Among about 400 genotyped donors of the cohort, an average of roughly 230,000 unique TCR beta nucleotide sequences was sequenced per donor, of which about 19% were non-productive.

Trimming accounts for 6 bases at V and 3 bases at J, while the number of junction bases matched to no gene is 7. CDR3 length: 15 amino acids, cysteine to phenylalanine. Of the read, only the CDR3 DNA is kept; its 45 bases are in frame from base 1. Reading the germline V gene gives CDR1 MNHEY and CDR2 SVGAGI. On this clone: There is no known antigen for this receptor. Per-base qualities were not stored, and no clone one base away is much larger.

In total, approximately 690 healthy bone marrow donors made up the cohort. At the time of sampling, every cohort member was nominally healthy, though immune exposures that went unrecorded were likely present. The donor tested CMV seronegative, placing the donor among the roughly 400 seronegative members of the cohort. Every donor gave a peripheral blood sample, and the peripheral blood mononuclear cells from that sample were used for TCR beta sequencing. Genomic DNA extraction from the blood cell samples was performed with the Qiagen DNeasy Blood Extraction Kit. The library was generated by the immunoSEQ multiplex PCR assay. For the multiplex PCR, a mixture combining 60 forward primers for TCR Vbeta segments and 13 reverse primers for TCR Jbeta segments was used. The CDR3 region of rearranged TCR beta genes was amplified from genomic DNA with a multiplex PCR assay. The amplified TCR beta libraries were sequenced on the Illumina HiSeq System as 87-base-pair reads. The paper's data handling went like this. A later analysis counted about 80 million unique TCR beta chains across the 700 or so repertoires, and some 11 million of these chains were shared by at least two donors. To remove PCR and sequencing errors, raw reads were error-corrected and collapsed into unique sequences using a nearest-neighbor algorithm that merged closely related sequences. Alignment of CDR3 sequences to IMGT reference sequences was used to assign V, D and J gene segments. Each retained sequence needed at least a six-nucleotide match to both a V gene segment and a J gene segment. A rearrangement counted as productive if the CDR3 had no stop codons and remained in frame with V and J, and every other rearrangement counted as non-productive. CDR3 was defined by IMGT convention, running from the second conserved V-encoded cysteine to the conserved J-encoded phenylalanine. The earlier analysis of about 560 of the donors excluded any sequence lacking an unambiguous match to a single V gene segment. In an earlier analysis of around 590 of the donors, a V segment was called functional when productive rearrangements were above 56.7%, and segregating when the standard deviation between donors exceeded 5%. A statistical classification framework was developed to diagnose cytomegalovirus status using the catalog of TCR beta chain sequences. In a later analysis, TCR nucleotide sequences were compared against IMGT/GENE-DB human TR gene sequences so that V and J genes could be assigned. In a later analysis, CDR3 sequences and most-parsimonious VDJ recombination scenarios were assigned using the TCRdist pipeline. In a later analysis, every TCR beta chain was defined by the combination of its CDR3 amino acid sequence and its V-gene family, and reads without a unique V-gene family were dropped. To address suspected cross-contamination and a sequencing artifact, a later analysis removed roughly 580 highly shared, low-generation-probability nucleotide sequences. In a later analysis, a clonal expansion index was calculated for each public chain from normalized within-repertoire ranks of inferred template counts. In a later analysis, generation probabilities were computed using a VDJ recombination model fitted to out-of-frame rearrangements, and the results were checked against IGoR. In a later analysis, TCR-TCR, TCR-HLA and TCR-CMV co-occurrence was scored with hypergeometric tests, and a repertoire-size bias correction was applied to TCR pairs. In a later analysis, false discovery rates were estimated by permuting HLA or CMV assignments 20 times. A later analysis grouped co-occurring TCRs with DBSCAN, adding TCRdist sequence similarity when clustering within HLA-allele-positive subsets. Repertoires with fewer than 30,000 or more than 120,000 public chains, plus five repertoires with anomalous nucleotide sharing, were excluded from co-occurrence clustering. The table comes from immuneACCESS by way of TCRdb, which keeps in-frame sequences with V and J called. Part of the clones is missing from these tables; in studies checked, under half for an unresolved V gene and the rest for unknown reasons. V, J and clone size reflect that table, while D and trimming were determined from the DNA. In all, the sample holds over 150,000 clones, and around 79% of those were seen once. Together, the top ten hold around 4% of the sample.

What the study reported, not specific to this receptor: Presence/absence analyses assumed roughly uniform sequencing depth across donors, an assumption that may not hold. At a false discovery rate of 0.05, a later analysis linked about 16,000 TCR beta sequences to specific HLA alleles. In a later genetic analysis, a missense DCLRE1C variant was associated with V-gene and J-gene trimming of TCR beta chains, and the association was replicated in an independent cohort. A further reported finding was that TCR beta sequences accurately predicted the HLA-A and HLA-B alleles for most subjects in the first cohort. Correlated functional status among segregating V segments might reflect linkage disequilibrium, but an unknown experimental factor could not be ruled out. Some IMGT-functional V segments, including TRBV6-2 and TRBV6-3, could not be distinguished by the 87-base-pair reads and were therefore excluded. Cytomegalovirus status was reported to be diagnosed by the classifier with high specificity and sensitivity in both the original and validation cohorts. Three of the identified cytomegalovirus-associated TCR beta chains were confirmed in vitro to be specific for cytomegalovirus antigens. A later analysis found that TCR association rates varied across HLA loci, with DRB1 alleles showing the most associated TCRs and HLA-C alleles the fewest. According to a later genetic analysis, donors in an Asian-associated ancestry cluster had fewer N-insertions in productive TCRs than the roughly 700-donor mean. Assigning TCR associations to individual alleles was difficult when HLA alleles, especially DR and DQ, strongly co-occurred. According to a later analysis, most CMV-associated TCR beta chains appeared to be HLA-restricted, and the HLA associations seemed to be driven largely by CMV exposure. The sequencing pipeline was judged likely to have produced a cluster of highly shared sequence variants as a technical artifact. According to the authors, the approach could potentially be generalized to other disease states and immunological phenotypes. A later analysis found that HLA-associated TCR beta chains were more clonally expanded and had lower generation probabilities than equally common non-associated chains. Immune exposure information for the cohort was limited to CMV serostatus. In an earlier analysis of some 640 of the donors, most TCR beta V segments were observed in productive rearrangements about 87% or about 30% of the time, broadly matching IMGT annotations. In this cohort, only TCR beta chains were sequenced, and detectable features were limited by the absence of alpha or paired-chain data. Because HLA typing was unavailable for some donors at each locus, only the typed subset was used in association tests. Because counts were too low, 15 to 20 rarely observed V segments, including chromosome 9 orphons, were excluded from the earlier analysis of 587 of the donors. In a later analysis, several top co-occurrence clusters were reported to appear linked to parvovirus B19, influenza, CMV and Epstein-Barr virus. While some public TCRs were present in many individuals, most TCR sequences turned up only very rarely across donors. A total of about 180 TCR beta chains were listed by the study as associated with cytomegalovirus.

The sequence is built from TRBV6-5 and TRBJ2-3, with 9 junctional bases fitting TRBD2. The source of this sequence is a man aged 35-49 years in good health and CMV-seronegative. The source material was PBMCs. The nucleotides read TGTGCCAGCAGAGGCCTGACTAGCGGTACAGATACGCAGTATTTT. Its translation is CASRGLTSGTDTQYF.